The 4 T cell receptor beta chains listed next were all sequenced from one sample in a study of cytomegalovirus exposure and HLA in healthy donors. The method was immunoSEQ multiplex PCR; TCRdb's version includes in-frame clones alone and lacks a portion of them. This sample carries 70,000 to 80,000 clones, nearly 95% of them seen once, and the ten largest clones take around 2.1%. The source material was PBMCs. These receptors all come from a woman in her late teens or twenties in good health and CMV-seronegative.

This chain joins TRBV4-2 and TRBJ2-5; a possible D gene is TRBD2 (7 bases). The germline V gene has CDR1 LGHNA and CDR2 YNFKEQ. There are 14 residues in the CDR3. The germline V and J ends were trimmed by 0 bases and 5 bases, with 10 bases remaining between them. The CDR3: CASSQDRGGETQYF. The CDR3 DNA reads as TGTGCCAGCAGCCAAGACAGGGGAGGGGAGACCCAGTACTTC.

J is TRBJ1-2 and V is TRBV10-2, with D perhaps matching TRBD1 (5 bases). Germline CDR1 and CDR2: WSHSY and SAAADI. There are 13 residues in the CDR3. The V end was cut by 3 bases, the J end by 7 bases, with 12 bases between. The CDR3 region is CASSDQGLIGYTF. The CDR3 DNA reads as TGCGCCAGCAGTGATCAGGGTCTGATTGGCTACACCTTC.

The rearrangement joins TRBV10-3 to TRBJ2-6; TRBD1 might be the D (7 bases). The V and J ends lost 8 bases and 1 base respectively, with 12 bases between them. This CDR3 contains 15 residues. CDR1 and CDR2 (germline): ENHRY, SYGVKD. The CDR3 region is CAIEAGGSGANVLTF. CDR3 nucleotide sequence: TGTGCCATCGAGGCAGGGGGGTCTGGGGCCAACGTCCTGACTTTC.

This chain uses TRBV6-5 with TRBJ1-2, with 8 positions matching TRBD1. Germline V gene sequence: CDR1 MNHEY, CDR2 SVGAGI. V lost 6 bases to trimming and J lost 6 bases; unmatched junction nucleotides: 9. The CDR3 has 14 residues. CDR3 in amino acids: CASRSGDRPHGYTF. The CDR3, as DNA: TGTGCCAGCAGATCTGGGGACAGGCCCCATGGCTACACCTTC.